The 30 T cell receptor beta chains below all came from one sample that was sequenced in a study of blood T cell repertoires in COVID-19. The table came from immunoSEQ multiplex PCR; TCRdb's copy has only in-frame clones and leaves some out. The table has 250,000 to 350,000 clones, roughly 89% seen once. The sequenced material came from PBMCs or T cells enriched from blood (not recorded which). These receptors were obtained from a woman between 18 and 29 years old with acute COVID-19.

The rearrangement uses TRBV11-2 and TRBJ2-1, with 11 positions matching TRBD2. The CDR3 loop spans 14 amino acids. J lost 9 bases, V lost 0 bases, and 1 base had no gene match. Germline CDR1 SGHAT, CDR2 FQNNGV. The CDR3, as DNA: TGTGCCAGCAGCTTAGAACTAGCGGGAGCTGAGCAGTTCTTC. Protein: CASSLELAGAEQFF. The variable domain in full, with the rest retrieved from reference TRBV11-2 and TRBJ2-1, is EAGVAQSPRYKIIEKRQSVAFWCNPISGHATLYWYQQILGQGPKLLIQFQNNGVVDDSQLPKDRFSAERLKGVDSTLKIQPAKLEDSAVYLCASSLELAGAEQFFGPGTRLTVL.

The chain is built from TRBV5-1 and TRBJ2-2, with 13 bases matching TRBD2. The CDR3 runs 16 residues. V shed 3 bases and J 7 bases; nucleotides not matched to a gene: 6. CDR1 and CDR2 from the germline V gene are SGHRS and YFSETQ. The CDR3 protein is CASSSTSGRASGELFF. DNA for the CDR3: TGCGCCAGCAGCTCCACTAGCGGGAGGGCCAGCGGGGAGCTGTTTTTT.

This clone was seen only once. The chain carries TRBV3-1 (or the pseudogene TRBV3-2) and TRBJ1-1, with 9 bases lining up with TRBD1. V lost 4 bases and J lost 5; bases outside the gene matches: 5. Germline-derived CDR1 and CDR2 are LGHDT and YNNKEL (reference sequence). The CDR3 covers 14 residues. CDR3 coding DNA: TGTGCCAGCAGCCCCCGGGACAGGGATACTGAAGCTTTCTTT. Its protein product is CASSPRDRDTEAFF.

A single count supports this clone. This chain joins TRBV15 and TRBJ1-1; no clear D gene. Per germline, CDR1 LNHNV and CDR2 YYDKDF (reference sequence). This CDR3 has 13 residues. The V end was cut by 0 bases, the J end by 12 bases, with 14 bases between. CDR3 DNA sequence: TGTGCCACCAGCAGAGATGGGAGGGAAGTCCCTTTCTTT. It translates to CATSRDGREVPFF.

Only one count was recorded for this clone. V is TRBV18 and J is TRBJ2-1; 12 bases align to TRBD2. Per the germline V gene, CDR1 is KGHSH and CDR2 is LQKENI. CDR3 length: 15 residues. The junction had 5 bases not matched to a gene; V was cut back by 3 bases and J by 8 bases. The CDR3 DNA reads TGTGCCAGCTCACCCCTGACTAGCGGGAGCTATGAGCAGTTCTTC. Translated: CASSPLTSGSYEQFF.

This clone was seen only a few times. The CDR3 region has the DNA TGTGCCAGCAGCTTAATAACCGGGACAGATACGCAGTATTTT. Protein product: CASSLITGTDTQYF. This chain joins TRBV7-2 and TRBJ2-3; D is unclear. There are 14 residues in the CDR3. Trimming shortened V by 2 bases and J by 3 bases, and 9 bases separated the two germline ends. Germline CDR1 is SGHTA and CDR2 is FQGNSA. The variable domain in full, completed from reference TRBV7-2 and TRBJ2-3, reads GAGVSQSPSNKVTEKGKDVELRCDPISGHTALYWYRQSLGQGLEFLIYFQGNSAPDKSGLPSDRFSAERTGGSVSTLTIQRTQQEDSAVYLCASSLITGTDTQYFGPGTRLTVL.

The chain has TRBV12-2 and TRBJ1-5; the table's D call, TRBD1, was not checked against the DNA. TRBV12-2 is termed a pseudogene. The CDR3 has 20 residues. The CDR3 region has the DNA TGTGCAAGTCGCTCGAGGATTCCGGGACAGGGAGAAGTCGGCAATCAGCCCCAGCATTTT. Its protein is CASRSRIPGQGEVGNQPQHF.

CDR3 sequence: CASSPRDRGTDTQYF. In nucleotides, the CDR3 is TGTGCCAGCAGCCCCCGGGACAGGGGCACAGATACGCAGTATTTT. V usage is TRBV4-2 and J usage is TRBJ2-3; 9 bases are shared with TRBD1. The CDR3 totals 15 residues. Trimming removed 4 bases from V and 1 base from J; junction bases left unmatched: 3. Germline V lookup: CDR1 LGHNA, CDR2 YNFKEQ.

V is TRBV19 and J is TRBJ2-1, with TRBD2 matching 10 bases. V shed 4 bases, J shed 6 bases, and the junction held 6 bases outside the gene matches. The CDR3 contains 15 residues. Germline CDR1 and CDR2: LNHDA and SQIVND (reference sequence). The chain's CDR3 is CASSTLAGAGNEQFF. The CDR3 coding sequence is TGTGCCAGTAGTACCCTAGCGGGAGCGGGCAATGAGCAGTTCTTC.

DNA of the CDR3: TGTGCCTTCTGGACTGAAACAAGAGACAAGGACCATCCCCAGTACTTC. It specifies CAFWTETRDKDHPQYF. The J gene is TRBJ2-5, the V gene TRBV10-3, with D perhaps TRBD2 (5 bases). V lost 11 bases to trimming and J lost 9 bases, with 31 bases between them. Germline CDR1 and CDR2: ENHRY and SYGVKD. The CDR3 is 16 residues long.

V usage is TRBV11-3 and J usage is TRBJ2-3, with D uncertain. V dropped 8 bases and J dropped 2 bases, with 17 bases sitting between them. This CDR3 is 15 amino acids long. Germline CDR1 and CDR2: SGHNT and YENEEA. The CDR3 sequence: CASRSRHEPTDTQYF. In DNA, the CDR3 is TGTGCCAGCCGTTCCAGACACGAACCCACAGATACGCAGTATTTT. The full variable domain, rest sourced from reference TRBV11-3 and TRBJ2-3, is EAGVVQSPRYKIIEKKQPVAFWCNPISGHNTLYWYLQNLGQGPELLIRYENEEAVDDSQLPKDRFSAERLKGVDSTLKIQPAELGDSAVYLCASRSRHEPTDTQYFGPGTRLTVL.

This clone appeared a single time. This sequence joins TRBV19 and TRBJ2-7; a possible D gene is TRBD2 (5 bases). The CDR3 consists of 13 residues. Looked up from germline, CDR1 is LNHDA and CDR2 is SQIVND (reference sequence). V was trimmed by 7 bases and J by 3 bases, leaving 13 bases between them. Here the CDR3 reads CASMRRTDYEQYF. The CDR3 DNA reads TGTGCCAGTATGAGGCGGACTGACTACGAGCAGTACTTC.

The J gene is TRBJ2-6, the V gene TRBV5-4; 7 bases map to TRBD1. The CDR3 has 17 amino acids. Looked up from germline, CDR1 is SGHNT and CDR2 is YYREEE (reference sequence). V lost 2 bases and J lost 1; bases outside the gene matches: 6. CDR3 DNA sequence: TGTGCCAGCAGCTTTCCGGGACAGTTATCTGGGGCCAACGTCCTGACTTTC. Translating gives CASSFPGQLSGANVLTF.

This clone has a single count. In DNA, the CDR3 is TGTGCCAGTAGTCGGCGACAGGGGGCGAATGAGCAGTTCTTC. Its translation is CASSRRQGANEQFF. The chain couples TRBV19 to TRBJ2-1; 10 bases fit TRBD1. Germline V CDR1 and CDR2: LNHDA, SQIVND (reference sequence). The V gene end was trimmed by 5 bases and the J gene end by 7 bases; junction bases not matched to a gene: 5. The CDR3 consists of 14 residues.

The chain links TRBV5-1 to TRBJ1-2; D ambiguous. With 6 bases removed from V and 8 bases from J, the gap between germline ends came to 20 bases. CDR1 is SGHRS, CDR2 YFSETQ, per germline. The CDR3 runs 14 residues. The CDR3 region has the DNA TGCGCCAGCAATGAGGAAAATAACATCGGCGGCTACACCTTC. Translation: CASNEENNIGGYTF.

This chain uses TRBV25-1 with TRBJ1-4; D is ambiguous. With 4 bases removed from V and 8 bases from J, the gap between germline ends came to 17 bases. This CDR3 is built from 15 residues. Germline lookup yields CDR1 MGHDK and CDR2 SYGVNS. The DNA of the CDR3 is TGTGCCAGCAGTGTTTCGCGGAGAGCGGGCGAAAAACTGTTTTTT. It specifies CASSVSRRAGEKLFF. The full variable domain, in which reference TRBV25-1 and TRBJ1-4 provide the parts outside the CDR3, is EADIYQTPRYLVIGTGKKITLECSQTMGHDKMYWYQQDPGMELHLIHYSYGVNSTEKGDLSSESTVSRIRTEHFPLTLESARPSHTSQYLCASSVSRRAGEKLFFGSGTQLSVL.

The chain couples TRBV7-3 to TRBJ2-2, with D perhaps matching TRBD2 (6 bases). Trimming removed 5 bases at V and 4 bases at J, with 14 bases between. Germline assignment: CDR1 SGHTA and CDR2 FQGTGA. The CDR3 is 15 residues long. DNA of the CDR3: TGTGCCAGCAGCCCAACGACTAGTAGCACCGGGGAGCTGTTTTTT. Protein: CASSPTTSSTGELFF. The whole variable domain, remainder taken from reference TRBV7-3 and TRBJ2-2, is GAGVSQTPSNKVTEKGKYVELRCDPISGHTALYWYRQSLGQGPEFLIYFQGTGAADDSGLPNDRFFAVRPEGSVSTLKIQRTERGDSAVYLCASSPTTSSTGELFFGEGSRLTVL.

The chain has TRBV7-9 and TRBJ2-1; 12 bases align to TRBD1. This CDR3 comprises 15 residues. After removal of 2 bases from V and 8 bases from J, the junction contained 4 bases not matched to a gene. Germline-derived CDR1 and CDR2 are SEHNR and FQNEAQ (reference sequence). This chain's CDR3 is CASSLMGQGADEQFF. DNA for the CDR3: TGTGCCAGCAGCTTAATGGGACAGGGGGCCGATGAGCAGTTCTTC.

V usage is TRBV25-1 and J usage is TRBJ1-4; D possibly corresponds to TRBD1 (5 bases). There are 14 residues in the CDR3. V was cut by 0 bases and J by 8 bases, with 10 bases left in between. From germline, CDR1 is MGHDK and CDR2 SYGVNS. The CDR3 nucleotides read TGTGCCAGCAGTGAATACAGGGTTGGGGAAAAACTGTTTTTT. This encodes CASSEYRVGEKLFF.

The V and J genes are TRBV4-1 and TRBJ2-2, with D perhaps TRBD2 (5 bases). Trimming took 0 bases from V and 5 from J, leaving 10 bases between them. This CDR3 is built from 15 residues. CDR1 is MGHRA and CDR2 is YSYEKL in the germline V gene. The CDR3 nucleotides read TGCGCCAGCAGCCAAGATTCAGCGGAGACCGGGGAGCTGTTTTTT. Its translation: CASSQDSAETGELFF.

The chain recombines TRBV11-2 with TRBJ2-7, with TRBD2 matching 11 bases. After removal of 5 bases from V and 1 base from J, the junction contained 13 bases not matched to a gene. Germline CDR1 reads SGHAT; CDR2 reads FQNNGV. The length of the CDR3 is 18 residues. CDR3 amino acids: CASSLFSRPSGRSYEQYF. The CDR3 region has the DNA TGTGCCAGCAGCCTCTTTTCCAGGCCTAGCGGGAGGTCCTACGAGCAGTACTTC.

The chain combines TRBV10-3 with TRBJ1-1, with 9 nucleotides matching TRBD1. This CDR3 contains 17 residues. Trimming removed 4 bases from V and 0 bases from J; junction bases left unmatched: 9. In germline, CDR1 is ENHRY, CDR2 SYGVKD. The CDR3 spells CAISGGPQGAMNTEAFF. The CDR3, as DNA: TGTGCCATCAGTGGGGGGCCACAGGGGGCTATGAACACTGAAGCTTTCTTT.

V usage is TRBV5-4 and J usage is TRBJ2-1; maybe TRBD2 (6 bases). This CDR3 has 14 residues. The germline gives CDR1 SGHNT, CDR2 YYREEE (reference sequence). V lost 4 bases and J lost 2, with 10 bases in between. Here the CDR3 DNA reads TGTGCCAGCAGCCTCGGGACTCCCTACAATGAGCAGTTCTTC. It translates to CASSLGTPYNEQFF. Together with reference TRBV5-4 and TRBJ2-1, the CDR3 gives the full variable domain: ETGVTQSPTHLIKTRGQQVTLRCSSQSGHNTVSWYQQALGQGPQFIFQYYREEENGRGNFPPRFSGLQFPNYSSELNVNALELDDSALYLCASSLGTPYNEQFFGPGTRLTVL.

V is TRBV24-1 and J is TRBJ1-2, with TRBD1 matching over 10 bases. There are 15 residues in the CDR3. After removal of 3 bases from V and 7 bases from J, the junction contained 7 bases not matched to a gene. CDR1 is KGHDR and CDR2 is SFDVKD in the germline V gene. Written as DNA, the CDR3 is TGTGCCACCAGTGATGAGGGACAGGGGTTCGCTGGCTACACCTTC. Protein product: CATSDEGQGFAGYTF.

This chain uses TRBV3-1 (or the pseudogene TRBV3-2) with TRBJ2-1, with TRBD2 matching over 10 bases. The CDR3 loop spans 18 amino acids. The germline CDR1 and CDR2 sequences are LGHDT and YNNKEL (reference sequence). Unmatched junction bases numbered 7, after V lost 1 base and J lost 1 base. The CDR3 sequence is CASSQAGSGRGSYNEQFF. DNA for the CDR3: TGTGCCAGCAGCCAAGCGGGGAGCGGGAGGGGTTCCTACAATGAGCAGTTCTTC.

The V and J genes are TRBV3-1 (or the pseudogene TRBV3-2) and TRBJ2-7, with D possibly TRBD1 on 5 matching bases. Between the trimmed V and J ends, which lost 0 bases and 3 bases, there was a span of 9 bases. The CDR3 covers 14 residues. The germline V gene has CDR1 LGHDT and CDR2 YNNKEL (reference sequence). The CDR3 reads CASSQDGAGYEQYF. The CDR3 DNA sequence: TGTGCCAGCAGCCAAGATGGGGCCGGCTACGAGCAGTACTTC.

The genes are TRBV9 and TRBJ2-7; 9 positions match TRBD2. CDR3 length: 15 residues. Germline V lookup: CDR1 SGDLS, CDR2 YYNGEE. Trimming took 2 bases from V and 0 from J; bases not matched to a gene: 3. CDR3 DNA: TGTGCCAGCAGCGTCGCGGGAGGGAGCTCCTACGAGCAGTACTTC. Protein product: CASSVAGGSSYEQYF.

Only one count was recorded for this clone. The chain has TRBV19 and TRBJ1-4; 9 nucleotides line up with TRBD1. The CDR3 spans 15 residues. V was clipped by 6 bases and J by 8 bases; unmatched bases: 10. Germline assignment: CDR1 LNHDA and CDR2 SQIVND (reference sequence). The CDR3, as DNA: TGTGCCAGTAGCCAAGGACAGGGGAGGGACGAAAAACTGTTTTTT. As protein: CASSQGQGRDEKLFF.

The sample holds a few counts of this clone. V is TRBV19 and J is TRBJ1-1, with D unclear. Per the germline V gene, CDR1 is LNHDA and CDR2 is SQIVND (reference sequence). V dropped 5 bases and J dropped 1 base, with 14 bases sitting between them. This CDR3 has 15 amino acids. CDR3 coding DNA: TGTGCCAGTAGTGAGGGATCAGGTTGGAACACTGAAGCTTTCTTT. Translated, it gives CASSEGSGWNTEAFF. Complete variable domain (other parts from reference TRBV19 and TRBJ1-1): DGGITQSPKYLFRKEGQNVTLSCEQNLNHDAMYWYRQDPGQGLRLIYYSQIVNDFQKGDIAEGYSVSREKKESFPLTVTSAQKNPTAFYLCASSEGSGWNTEAFFGQGTRLTVV.

The chain joins TRBV28 to TRBJ2-4; D unresolved. The CDR3 is 12 amino acids. CDR1 and CDR2 from the germline V gene are MDHEN and SYDVKM. V was clipped by 2 bases and J by 6 bases, with 5 bases between them. The DNA of the CDR3 is TGTGCCAGCAGTTTAACGGGAAACATTCAGTACTTC. Protein product: CASSLTGNIQYF.